The 18 T cell receptor beta chains below come from one sample, sequenced in a study of cytomegalovirus exposure and HLA in healthy donors (dated by TCRdb to the late 2010s). Library preparation employed the immunoSEQ multiplex PCR assay. For the multiplex PCR, a mixture combining 60 forward primers for TCR Vbeta segments and 13 reverse primers for TCR Jbeta segments was used. Entries here come from immuneACCESS through TCRdb and include only in-frame sequences with V and J called. Some clones fail to appear in such tables; in the studies checked, an unresolved V gene covers under half of the shortfall, and the cause of the remainder is unknown. The sample has 150,000 to 200,000 clones on record, 77% of them singletons. Of the sample, approximately 1.4% is held by the ten largest clones. Sequenced: PBMCs. The receptors come from a man between 18 and 29 years old in good health and CMV-seronegative.

The chain couples TRBV6-1 to TRBJ1-2; 7 bases map to TRBD1. Germline V gene sequence: CDR1 MNHNS, CDR2 SASEGT. The CDR3 covers 12 residues. V lost 8 bases to trimming and J lost 8 bases; unmatched junction nucleotides: 8. This CDR3 is CASGNRGEGYTF. The DNA for the CDR3 is TGTGCCAGCGGGAACAGGGGAGAGGGCTACACCTTC.

The chain employs TRBV30 and TRBJ1-5, with 12 bases fitting TRBD1. The CDR3 is 17 amino acids. The germline V gene encodes CDR1 GTSNPN and CDR2 SVGIG (reference sequence). With V trimmed by 3 bases and J by 6 bases, 12 bases remained unmatched. In DNA form, the CDR3 reads TGTGCCTGGAGCAAATCCCCTGGGACAGGGGGCGGTCAGCCCCAGCATTTT. Translating gives CAWSKSPGTGGGQPQHF.

CDR3: CASSFVSSNYGYTF. As DNA, the CDR3 is TGTGCCAGCAGTTTTGTGTCTTCTAACTATGGCTACACCTTC. This chain uses TRBV28 with TRBJ1-2; no clear D gene. This CDR3 has 14 amino acids. Germline CDR1 reads MDHEN; CDR2 reads SYDVKM. V shed 3 bases and J shed 0 bases, with 8 bases lying between them.

The V and J genes are TRBV5-5 and TRBJ2-7, with 8 nucleotides matching TRBD1. CDR1 is SGHKS, CDR2 YYEKEE, per germline (reference sequence). V was pared by 4 bases and J by 3 bases, with 9 bases of the junction left unmatched. The CDR3 extends over 15 amino acids. The DNA for the CDR3 is TGTGCCAGCAGCAAAACCGGGACAGGCCACTACGAGCAGTACTTC. This encodes CASSKTGTGHYEQYF.

The chain links TRBV6-6 to TRBJ2-7; the match to TRBD1 covers 7 bases. CDR1 and CDR2 (germline): MNHNY, SVGAGI (reference sequence). The length of the CDR3 is 14 residues. Germline trimming cut 10 bases from V and 2 bases from J; bases unmatched to any gene: 11. The CDR3 loop is CATRGTAAPYEQYF. CDR3 nucleotides: TGTGCCACCAGAGGGACAGCAGCTCCCTACGAGCAGTACTTC.

The rearrangement joins TRBV6-5 to TRBJ1-2; the match to TRBD1 covers 8 bases. The CDR3 length is 13 residues. Germline-derived CDR1 and CDR2 are MNHEY and SVGAGI. V dropped 2 bases and J dropped 12; count of bases not matched to a gene: 8. As DNA, the CDR3 is TGTGCCAGCAGTTACATCCGGACAGGGACCAACACCTTC. Its translation is CASSYIRTGTNTF.

This clone was counted a single time. This chain uses TRBV7-2 with TRBJ1-2; D is undetermined. V lost 1 base, J lost 4 bases, and 4 bases lay in between. The CDR3 runs to 12 residues. The germline gives CDR1 SGHTA, CDR2 FQGNSA. The CDR3 loop is CASSLDGYGYTF. For the CDR3, the DNA is TGTGCCAGCAGCTTAGACGGCTATGGCTACACCTTC.

The chain couples TRBV6-5 to TRBJ1-2; D ambiguous. CDR3 length: 15 amino acids. The germline gives CDR1 MNHEY, CDR2 SVGAGI. V was trimmed by 6 bases and J by 9 bases, leaving 23 bases between them. In DNA form, the CDR3 reads TGTGCCAGCAGCCGGGATGATCTTTCCTCGAGGAGCTACACCTTC. It encodes CASSRDDLSSRSYTF.

The chain combines TRBV4-3 with TRBJ2-5, with a tentative D call TRBD2 (6 bases). CDR1 is LGHNA and CDR2 is YSLEER in the germline V gene. CDR3 size: 13 residues. Trimming left V 1 base short and J 4 bases short, with 7 bases between. DNA of the CDR3: TGCGCCAGCAGCCAAGGACTAGGAGAGACCCAGTACTTC. Translation: CASSQGLGETQYF.

This clone showed up just once. J is TRBJ1-2 and V is TRBV6-5; TRBD1 is a possible D gene (5 bases). CDR3 length: 15 amino acids. Looked up from germline, CDR1 is MNHEY and CDR2 is SVGAGI. V was trimmed by 2 bases and J by 0 bases, leaving 10 bases between them. CDR3 in amino acids: CASSYGGEANYGYTF. For the CDR3, the DNA is TGTGCCAGCAGTTACGGAGGGGAGGCTAACTATGGCTACACCTTC.

The chain has TRBV12-5 and TRBJ2-7; 12 positions match TRBD1. V lost 5 bases and J lost 7; bases outside the gene matches: 6. The CDR3 spans 14 residues. Germline CDR1 LGHNT, CDR2 FRNRAP. The DNA for the CDR3 is TGTGCTAGTGGTCCGGGACAGGGGGCGCGGGAGCAGTACTTC. The encoded protein is CASGPGQGAREQYF. Based on the CDR3 plus reference TRBV12-5 and TRBJ2-7, the full variable domain is DARVTQTPRHKVTEMGQEVTMRCQPILGHNTVFWYRQTMMQGLELLAYFRNRAPLDDSGMPKDRFSAEMPDATLATLKIQPSEPRDSAVYFCASGPGQGAREQYFGPGTRLTVT.

The V gene is TRBV30, the J gene TRBJ1-2; 11 bases are shared with TRBD1. Trimming removed 4 bases from V and 8 bases from J; junction bases left unmatched: 9. Germline loops: CDR1 GTSNPN, CDR2 SVGIG (reference sequence). The CDR3 has 14 amino acids. The CDR3 loop is CAWTTGQGAWGYTF. The CDR3 bases are TGTGCCTGGACAACCGGACAGGGGGCGTGGGGCTACACCTTC.

This chain uses TRBV5-6 with TRBJ2-5, with 7 bases matching TRBD2. After removal of 0 bases from V and 3 bases from J, the junction contained 5 bases not matched to a gene. Germline V gene sequence: CDR1 SGHDT, CDR2 YYEEEE. There are 15 residues in the CDR3. This chain's CDR3 is CASSLGLAAKETQYF. In nucleotides, the CDR3 is TGTGCCAGCAGCTTGGGTCTAGCGGCCAAAGAGACCCAGTACTTC.

This chain connects TRBV2 to TRBJ2-6; 10 positions agree with TRBD1. Germline CDR1 is SNHLY and CDR2 is FYNNEI. V trimming: 6 bases; J trimming: 1 base; junction bases outside the gene matches: 6. The CDR3 runs to 17 residues. The CDR3, as DNA: TGTGCCAGCAGCCTGACAGGGGGCGCGTCTGGGGCCAACGTCCTGACTTTC. Translation gives CASSLTGGASGANVLTF.

This clone has just a few counts. CDR3 in amino acids: CASSPGFRGTDTQYF. The CDR3 region has the DNA TGTGCCAGCAGCCCAGGGTTTAGGGGCACAGATACGCAGTATTTT. The chain employs TRBV13 and TRBJ2-3; possible D gene TRBD1, 5 bases. The CDR3 is 15 amino acids. Germline CDR1 PRHDT, CDR2 FYEKMQ (reference sequence). The V end lost 5 bases, the J end lost 1 base, and 13 bases lay between the germline ends.

This chain uses TRBV27 with TRBJ1-5, with D unclear. CDR1 is MNHEY and CDR2 is SMNVEV in the germline V gene (reference sequence). This CDR3 is built from 13 residues. Trimming took 7 bases from V and 6 from J, leaving 13 bases between them. The CDR3 nucleotides are TGTGCCAGCACCCTACTCCCCGGTCAGCCCCAGCATTTT. Protein sequence: CASTLLPGQPQHF.

This clone was recorded once. The chain carries TRBV5-6 and TRBJ2-7; 7 positions match TRBD1. Germline values: CDR1 SGHDT, CDR2 YYEEEE. CDR3 length: 15 amino acids. Trimming cost V 2 bases and J 6 bases; bases outside gene matches: 11. The CDR3 region has the DNA TGTGCCAGCAGCTTCTTCGACAGGGAAGGGCTCGAGCAGTACTTC. It is translated as CASSFFDREGLEQYF. The full variable domain, its missing parts supplied by reference TRBV5-6 and TRBJ2-7, is DAGVTQSPTHLIKTRGQQVTLRCSPKSGHDTVSWYQQALGQGPQFIFQYYEEEERQRGNFPDRFSGHQFPNYSSELNVNALLLGDSALYLCASSFFDREGLEQYFGPGTRLTVT.

CDR3 amino acids: CASSPNGGSNQPQHF. The DNA of the CDR3 is TGTGCCAGCAGCCCGAACGGGGGGAGCAATCAGCCCCAGCATTTT. The chain has TRBV9 and TRBJ1-5; a possible D gene is TRBD1 (5 bases). V gave up 4 bases and J gave up 1 base, with 12 bases separating them. This CDR3 spans 15 amino acids. Germline V gene sequence: CDR1 SGDLS, CDR2 YYNGEE.